This T cell receptor beta chain was identified during a study of shared clonotypes between healthy human individuals. Clones were sequenced by immunoSEQ multiplex PCR, and TCRdb holds only the in-frame ones, with some missing. The sample yields about 1.5 million clones, approximately 98% seen once. J gave up 6 bases and V 3 bases, and 16 bases lay outside the gene matches. CDR3 size: 18 residues. Germline values: CDR1 LNHDA, CDR2 SQIVND (reference sequence). This chain links TRBV19 with TRBJ1-5; 8 positions match TRBD1. The receptor's source is a young man in good health. The sample taken for sequencing was naive CD4+ T cells sorted from blood. Subset indicated: CD45RA+ positively selected. CDR3 sequence reads: CASSIRGQGWGSGQPQHF. The CDR3 region has the DNA TGTGCCAGTAGTATCCGCGGACAGGGATGGGGATCGGGTCAGCCCCAGCATTTT.